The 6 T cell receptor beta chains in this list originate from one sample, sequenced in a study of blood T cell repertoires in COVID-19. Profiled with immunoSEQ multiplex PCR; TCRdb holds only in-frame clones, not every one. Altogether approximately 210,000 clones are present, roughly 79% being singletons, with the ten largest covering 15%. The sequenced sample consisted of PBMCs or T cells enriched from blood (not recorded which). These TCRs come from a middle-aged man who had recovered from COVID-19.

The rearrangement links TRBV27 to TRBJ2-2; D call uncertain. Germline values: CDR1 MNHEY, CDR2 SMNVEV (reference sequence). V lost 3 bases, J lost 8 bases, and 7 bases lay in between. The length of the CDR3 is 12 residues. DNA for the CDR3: TGTGCCAGCAGTTTTATTTTTGGGGAGCTGTTTTTT. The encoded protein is CASSFIFGELFF.

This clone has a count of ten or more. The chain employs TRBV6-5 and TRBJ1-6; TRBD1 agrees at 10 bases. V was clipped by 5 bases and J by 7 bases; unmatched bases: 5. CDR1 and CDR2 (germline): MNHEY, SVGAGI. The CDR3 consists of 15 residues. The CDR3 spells CASSRDRGRNSPLHF. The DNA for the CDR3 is TGTGCCAGCAGTCGGGACAGGGGTCGAAATTCACCCCTCCACTTT.

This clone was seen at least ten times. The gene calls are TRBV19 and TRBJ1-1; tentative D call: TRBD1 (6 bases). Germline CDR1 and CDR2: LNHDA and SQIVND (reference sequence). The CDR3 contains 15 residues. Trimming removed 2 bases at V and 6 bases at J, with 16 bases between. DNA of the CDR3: TGTGCCAGTAGTATATCCGGAACAGGGTTGGCTGAAGCTTTCTTT. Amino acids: CASSISGTGLAEAFF. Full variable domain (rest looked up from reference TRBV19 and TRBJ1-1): DGGITQSPKYLFRKEGQNVTLSCEQNLNHDAMYWYRQDPGQGLRLIYYSQIVNDFQKGDIAEGYSVSREKKESFPLTVTSAQKNPTAFYLCASSISGTGLAEAFFGQGTRLTVV.

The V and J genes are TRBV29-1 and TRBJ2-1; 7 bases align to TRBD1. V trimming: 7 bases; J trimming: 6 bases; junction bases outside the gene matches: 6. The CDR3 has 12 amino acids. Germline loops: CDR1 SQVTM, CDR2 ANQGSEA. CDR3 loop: CSGRQGTNEQFF. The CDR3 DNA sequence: TGCAGCGGGAGACAGGGCACCAATGAGCAGTTCTTC.

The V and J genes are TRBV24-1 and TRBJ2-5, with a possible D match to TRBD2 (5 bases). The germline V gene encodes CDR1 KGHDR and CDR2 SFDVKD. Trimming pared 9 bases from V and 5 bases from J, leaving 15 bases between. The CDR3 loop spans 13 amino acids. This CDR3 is CATSTLEVETQYF. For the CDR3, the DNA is TGTGCCACCTCGACACTAGAAGTGGAGACCCAGTACTTC.

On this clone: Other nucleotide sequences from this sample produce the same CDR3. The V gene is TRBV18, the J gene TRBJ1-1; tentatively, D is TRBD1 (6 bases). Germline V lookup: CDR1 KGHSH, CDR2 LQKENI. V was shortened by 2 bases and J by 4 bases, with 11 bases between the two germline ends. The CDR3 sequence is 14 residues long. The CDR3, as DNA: TGTGCCAGCTCACCATTGGACAGTGGCACTGAAGCTTTCTTT. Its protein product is CASSPLDSGTEAFF.